This T cell receptor (beta chain) was captured in a study of shared clonotypes between healthy human individuals. V was clipped by 8 bases and J by 0 bases, with 11 bases between them. Germline CDR1 reads WSHSY; CDR2 reads SAAADI. This CDR3 is built from 13 residues. CD8 cells classed as naive were CD45RO-negative and positively selected for CCR7, excluding terminally differentiated effector memory CD45RA+ cells. This table comes from immunoSEQ multiplex PCR, and its TCRdb copy is limited to in-frame clones, with some not included. Found here are 1.5 million to 2.5 million clones, about 95% of them singletons; the top ten hold around 1%.

The receptor comes from a man aged 18-30 years in good health. The rearrangement links TRBV10-2 to TRBJ2-7; D is uncertain. Sequencing was done on a sample of naive CD8+ T cells sorted from blood. The CDR3 DNA follows: TGCGCCAGCTTAGACTGGAGCTCCTACGAGCAGTACTTC. Residues: CASLDWSSYEQYF.